This T cell receptor beta chain was captured by sequencing in a study of cytomegalovirus exposure and HLA in healthy donors. Turning to the study itself: Early released data comprised 75 million to 100 million unique TCRs from HLA-typed donors. The study, taken as a whole, reports: Likely technical artifact: a cluster of highly shared sequence variants. Earlier analysis yielded a pattern in which most TCR beta V segments were productive about 87% or about 30% of the time. Most TCR sequences were seen very rarely across donors, but some public TCRs occurred in many.

A word on this clone: What it binds is not known.

The CDR3 contains 15 residues. Germline CDR1 is SGHTA and CDR2 is FQGTGA. Deletions cut 3 bases from V and 3 bases from J, with 15 bases between. Primers included in the PCR were 60 Vbeta and 13 Jbeta primers. The repertoire was sequenced with immunoSEQ multiplex PCR; TCRdb's copy has only in-frame clones and lacks some. The sample holds about 60,000 clones. This receptor was identified in a boy aged 5-17 years in good health and CMV-seronegative. The sequencing input was PBMCs. The rearrangement joins TRBV7-3 to TRBJ2-7, with D possibly matching TRBD2 (6 bases). The CDR3 DNA sequence: TGTGCCAGCAGCTTTACGGGGGAAGAAGGCTACGAGCAGTACTTC. This encodes CASSFTGEEGYEQYF.